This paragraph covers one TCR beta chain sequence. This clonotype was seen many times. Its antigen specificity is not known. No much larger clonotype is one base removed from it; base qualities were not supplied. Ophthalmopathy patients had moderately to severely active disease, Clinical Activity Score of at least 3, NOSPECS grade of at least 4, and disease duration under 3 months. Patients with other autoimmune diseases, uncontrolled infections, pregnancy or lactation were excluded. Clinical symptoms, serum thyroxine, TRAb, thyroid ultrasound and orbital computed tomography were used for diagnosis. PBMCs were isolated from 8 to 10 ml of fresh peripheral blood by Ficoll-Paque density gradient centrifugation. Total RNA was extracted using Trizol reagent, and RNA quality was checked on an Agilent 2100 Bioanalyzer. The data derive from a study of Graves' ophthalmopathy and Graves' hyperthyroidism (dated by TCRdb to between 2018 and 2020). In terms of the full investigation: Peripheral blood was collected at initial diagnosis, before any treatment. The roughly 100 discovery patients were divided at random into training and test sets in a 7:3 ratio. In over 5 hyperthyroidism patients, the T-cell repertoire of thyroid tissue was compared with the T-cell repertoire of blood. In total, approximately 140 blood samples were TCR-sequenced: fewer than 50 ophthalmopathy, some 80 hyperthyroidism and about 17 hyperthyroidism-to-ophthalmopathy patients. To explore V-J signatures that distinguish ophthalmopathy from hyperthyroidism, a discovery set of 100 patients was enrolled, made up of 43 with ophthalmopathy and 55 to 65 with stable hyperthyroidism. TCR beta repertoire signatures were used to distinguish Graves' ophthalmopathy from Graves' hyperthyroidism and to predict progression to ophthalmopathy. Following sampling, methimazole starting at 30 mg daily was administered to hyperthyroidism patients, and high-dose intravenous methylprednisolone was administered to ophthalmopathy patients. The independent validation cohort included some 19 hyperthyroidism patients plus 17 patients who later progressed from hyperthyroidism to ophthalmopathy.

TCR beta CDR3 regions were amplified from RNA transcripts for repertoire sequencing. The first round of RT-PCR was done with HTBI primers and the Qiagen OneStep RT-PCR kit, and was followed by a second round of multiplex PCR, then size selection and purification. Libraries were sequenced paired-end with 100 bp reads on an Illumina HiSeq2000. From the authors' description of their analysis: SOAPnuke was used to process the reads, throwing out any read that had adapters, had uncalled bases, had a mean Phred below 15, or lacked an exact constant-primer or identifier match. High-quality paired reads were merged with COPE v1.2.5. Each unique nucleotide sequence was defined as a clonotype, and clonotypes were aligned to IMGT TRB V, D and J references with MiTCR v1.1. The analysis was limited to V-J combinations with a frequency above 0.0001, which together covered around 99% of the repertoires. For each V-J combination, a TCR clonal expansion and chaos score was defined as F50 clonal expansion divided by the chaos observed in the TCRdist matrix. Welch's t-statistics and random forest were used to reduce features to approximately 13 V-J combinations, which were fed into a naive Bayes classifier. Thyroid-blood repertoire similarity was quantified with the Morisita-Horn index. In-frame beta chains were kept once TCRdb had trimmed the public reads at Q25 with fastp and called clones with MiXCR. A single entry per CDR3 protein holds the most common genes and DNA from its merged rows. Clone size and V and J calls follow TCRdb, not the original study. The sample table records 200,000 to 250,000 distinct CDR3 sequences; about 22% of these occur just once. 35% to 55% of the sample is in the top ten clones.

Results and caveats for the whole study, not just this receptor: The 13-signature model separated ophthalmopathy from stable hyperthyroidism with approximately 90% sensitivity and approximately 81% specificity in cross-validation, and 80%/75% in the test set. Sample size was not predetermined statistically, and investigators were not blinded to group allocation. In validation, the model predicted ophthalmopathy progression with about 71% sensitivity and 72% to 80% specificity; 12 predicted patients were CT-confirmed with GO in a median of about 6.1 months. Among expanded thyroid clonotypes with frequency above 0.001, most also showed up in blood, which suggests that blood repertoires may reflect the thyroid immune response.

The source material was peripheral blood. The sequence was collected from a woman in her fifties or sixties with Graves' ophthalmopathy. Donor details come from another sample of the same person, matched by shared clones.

The DNA reads as follows: TGCAGTGCTAAACAGGGCCTGAACACTGAAGCTTTCTTT. Its product reads: CSAKQGLNTEAFF. The rearranged segments are TRBV20-1 and TRBJ1-1; a weak D assignment points to TRBD1 (6 bases agree). Including the terminal cysteine and phenylalanine, the CDR3 comprises 13 residues. Only CDR3 DNA remains: 39 bases, in frame from the first base. The germline V gene (reference sequence) sets CDR1 to DFQATT and CDR2 to SNEGSKA. V and J lose 4 bases and 0 bases, and a span of 9 bases separates them.